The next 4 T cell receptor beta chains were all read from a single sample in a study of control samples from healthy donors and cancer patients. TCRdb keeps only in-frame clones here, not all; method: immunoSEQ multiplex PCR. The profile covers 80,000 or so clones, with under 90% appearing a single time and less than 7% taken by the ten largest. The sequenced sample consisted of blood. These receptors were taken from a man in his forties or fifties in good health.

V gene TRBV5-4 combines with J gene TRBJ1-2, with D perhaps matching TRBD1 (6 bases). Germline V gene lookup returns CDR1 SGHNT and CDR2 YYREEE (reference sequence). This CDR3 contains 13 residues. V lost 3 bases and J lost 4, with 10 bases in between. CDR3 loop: CASSSGHLYGYTF. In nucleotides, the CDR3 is TGTGCCAGCAGCTCGGGACACCTCTATGGCTACACCTTC. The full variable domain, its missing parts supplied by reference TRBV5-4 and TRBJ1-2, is ETGVTQSPTHLIKTRGQQVTLRCSSQSGHNTVSWYQQALGQGPQFIFQYYREEENGRGNFPPRFSGLQFPNYSSELNVNALELDDSALYLCASSSGHLYGYTFGSGTRLTVV.

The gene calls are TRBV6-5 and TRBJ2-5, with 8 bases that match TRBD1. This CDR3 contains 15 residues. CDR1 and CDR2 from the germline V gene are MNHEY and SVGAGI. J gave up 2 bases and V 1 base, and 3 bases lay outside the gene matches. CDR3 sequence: CASSYWTGRQETQYF. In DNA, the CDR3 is TGTGCCAGCAGTTACTGGACAGGGCGTCAAGAGACCCAGTACTTC.

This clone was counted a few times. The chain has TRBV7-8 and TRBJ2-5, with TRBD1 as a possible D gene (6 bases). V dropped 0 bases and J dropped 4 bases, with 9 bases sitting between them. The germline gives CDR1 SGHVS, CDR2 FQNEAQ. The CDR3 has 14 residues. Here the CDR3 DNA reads TGTGCCAGCAGCTTAGCCTGGGGGCTAGAGACCCAGTACTTC. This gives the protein CASSLAWGLETQYF.

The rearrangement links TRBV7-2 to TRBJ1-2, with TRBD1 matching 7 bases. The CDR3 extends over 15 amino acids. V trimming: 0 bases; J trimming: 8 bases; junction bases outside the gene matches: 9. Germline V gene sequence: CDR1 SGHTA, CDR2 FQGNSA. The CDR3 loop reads CASSLASGRGGGYTF. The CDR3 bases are TGTGCCAGCAGCTTAGCGTCGGGCAGGGGGGGAGGCTACACCTTC.